The entry below describes one T cell receptor beta chain. The junction differs from germline at one of its ends, possibly a read error. CDR3 size: 15 residues. Looked up from germline, CDR1 is MGHRA and CDR2 is YSYEKL. Some clones are missing from TCRdb's copy, which holds only in-frame ones; the method was immunoSEQ multiplex PCR. This table holds some 140,000 clones, 86% found once. This specimen comes from a study of cytomegalovirus exposure and HLA in healthy donors. The sequencing input was PBMCs. The chain joins TRBV4-1 to TRBJ2-1; 8 bases line up with TRBD1. The sequence was collected from a man aged 18-30 years in good health and CMV-seronegative. The CDR3 loop reads CASSSNGGRGLSRLF. The CDR3 coding sequence is TGCGCCAGCAGTTCGAATGGAGGCAGGGGGCTAAGTAGACTCTTC.